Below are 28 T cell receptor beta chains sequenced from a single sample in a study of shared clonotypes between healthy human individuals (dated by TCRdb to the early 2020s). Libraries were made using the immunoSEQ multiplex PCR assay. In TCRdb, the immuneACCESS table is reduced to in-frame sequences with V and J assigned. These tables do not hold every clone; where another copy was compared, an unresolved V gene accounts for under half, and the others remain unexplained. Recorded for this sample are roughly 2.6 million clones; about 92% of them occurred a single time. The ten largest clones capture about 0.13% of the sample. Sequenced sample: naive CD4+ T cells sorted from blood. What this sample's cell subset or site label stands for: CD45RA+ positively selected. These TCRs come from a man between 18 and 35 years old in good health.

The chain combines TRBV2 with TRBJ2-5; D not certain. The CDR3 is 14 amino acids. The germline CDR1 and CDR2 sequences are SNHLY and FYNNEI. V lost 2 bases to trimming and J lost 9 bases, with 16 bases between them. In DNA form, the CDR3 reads TGTGCCAGCAGTGAACCGGTCTTGTTAAGGTCCCAGTACTTC. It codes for CASSEPVLLRSQYF.

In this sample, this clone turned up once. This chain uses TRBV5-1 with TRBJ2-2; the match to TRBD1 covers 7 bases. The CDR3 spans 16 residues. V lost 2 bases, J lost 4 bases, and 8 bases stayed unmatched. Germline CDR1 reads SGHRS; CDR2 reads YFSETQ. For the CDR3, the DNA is TGCGCCAGCAGCTTAGGGACAGCTGATGGCACCGGGGAGCTGTTTTTT. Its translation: CASSLGTADGTGELFF.

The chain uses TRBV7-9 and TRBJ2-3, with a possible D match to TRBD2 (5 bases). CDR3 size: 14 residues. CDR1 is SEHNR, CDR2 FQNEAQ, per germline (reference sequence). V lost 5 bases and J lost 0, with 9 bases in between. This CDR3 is CASSHGLSTDTQYF. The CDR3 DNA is TGTGCCAGCAGCCACGGACTCAGCACAGATACGCAGTATTTT.

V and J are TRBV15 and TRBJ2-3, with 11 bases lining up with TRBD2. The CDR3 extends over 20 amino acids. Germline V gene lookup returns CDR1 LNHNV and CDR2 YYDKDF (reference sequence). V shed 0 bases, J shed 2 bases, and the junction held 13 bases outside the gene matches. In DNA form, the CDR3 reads TGTGCCACCAGCAGAGACCCCCCGGCGGCTAGCGGGGGGTTCACAGATACGCAGTATTTT. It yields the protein CATSRDPPAASGGFTDTQYF.

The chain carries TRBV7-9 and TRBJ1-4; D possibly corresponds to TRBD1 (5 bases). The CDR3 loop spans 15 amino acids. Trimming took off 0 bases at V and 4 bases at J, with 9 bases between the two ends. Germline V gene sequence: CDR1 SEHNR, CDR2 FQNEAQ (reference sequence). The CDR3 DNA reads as TGTGCCAGCAGCTTAGCCGAGGGGATTAATGAAAAACTGTTTTTT. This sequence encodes CASSLAEGINEKLFF.

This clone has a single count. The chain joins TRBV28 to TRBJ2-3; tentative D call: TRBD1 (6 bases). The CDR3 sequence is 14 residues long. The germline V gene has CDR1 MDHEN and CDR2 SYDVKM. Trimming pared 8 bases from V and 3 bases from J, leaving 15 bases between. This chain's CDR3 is CASLDSPITDTQYF. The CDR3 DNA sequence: TGTGCCAGCCTGGACAGTCCAATAACAGATACGCAGTATTTT.

The CDR3 sequence is CASSRQGVYGYTF. Here the CDR3 DNA reads TGTGCCAGCAGTCGACAGGGGGTCTATGGCTACACCTTC. This chain uses TRBV6-1 with TRBJ1-2; 9 bases align to TRBD1. From germline, CDR1 is MNHNS and CDR2 SASEGT. V gave up 5 bases and J gave up 4 bases; unmatched junction bases: 2. The CDR3 is 13 amino acids.

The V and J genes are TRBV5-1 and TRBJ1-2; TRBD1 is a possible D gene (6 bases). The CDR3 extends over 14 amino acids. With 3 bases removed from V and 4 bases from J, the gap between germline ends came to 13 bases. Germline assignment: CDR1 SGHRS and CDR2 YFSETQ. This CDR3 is CASSSSPGAYGYTF. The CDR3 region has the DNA TGCGCCAGCAGCTCAAGCCCAGGGGCCTATGGCTACACCTTC.

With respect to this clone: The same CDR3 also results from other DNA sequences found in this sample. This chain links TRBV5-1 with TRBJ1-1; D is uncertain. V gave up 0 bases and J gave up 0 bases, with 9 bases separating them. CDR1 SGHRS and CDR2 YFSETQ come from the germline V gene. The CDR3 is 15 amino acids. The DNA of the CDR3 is TGCGCCAGCAGCTTGGAGACGGGCTTGAACACTGAAGCTTTCTTT. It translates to CASSLETGLNTEAFF.

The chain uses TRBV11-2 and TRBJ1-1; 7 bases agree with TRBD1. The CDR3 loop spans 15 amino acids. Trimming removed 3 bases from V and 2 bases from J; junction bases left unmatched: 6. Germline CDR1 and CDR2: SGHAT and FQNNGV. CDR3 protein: CASSFGQALNTEAFF. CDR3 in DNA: TGTGCCAGCAGCTTCGGACAGGCGCTCAACACTGAAGCTTTCTTT.

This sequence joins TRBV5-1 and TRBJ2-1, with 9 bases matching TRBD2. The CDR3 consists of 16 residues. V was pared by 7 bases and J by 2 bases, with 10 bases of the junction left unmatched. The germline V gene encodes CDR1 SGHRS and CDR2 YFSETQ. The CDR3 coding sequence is TGCGCCAGCGGATCTCAGACTAGCGGAACCTACAATGAGCAGTTCTTC. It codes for CASGSQTSGTYNEQFF.

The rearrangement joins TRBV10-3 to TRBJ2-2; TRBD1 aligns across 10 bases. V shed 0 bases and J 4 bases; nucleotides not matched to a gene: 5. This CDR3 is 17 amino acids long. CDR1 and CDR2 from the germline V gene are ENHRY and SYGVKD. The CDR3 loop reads CAISESAGTGVTGELFF. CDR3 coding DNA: TGTGCCATCAGTGAGTCGGCCGGGACAGGGGTCACCGGGGAGCTGTTTTTT.

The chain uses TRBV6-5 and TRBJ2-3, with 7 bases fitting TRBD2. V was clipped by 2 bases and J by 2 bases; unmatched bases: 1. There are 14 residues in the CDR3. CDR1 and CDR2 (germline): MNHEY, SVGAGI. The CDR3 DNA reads TGTGCCAGCAGTTACCGGGAGGCCACAGATACGCAGTATTTT. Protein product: CASSYREATDTQYF.

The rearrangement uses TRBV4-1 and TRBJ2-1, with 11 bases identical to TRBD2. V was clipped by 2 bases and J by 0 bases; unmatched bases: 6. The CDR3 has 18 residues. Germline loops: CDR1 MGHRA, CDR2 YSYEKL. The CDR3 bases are TGCGCCAGCAGCCAAACTACTAGCGGGGGTCTCTCCTACAATGAGCAGTTCTTC. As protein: CASSQTTSGGLSYNEQFF.

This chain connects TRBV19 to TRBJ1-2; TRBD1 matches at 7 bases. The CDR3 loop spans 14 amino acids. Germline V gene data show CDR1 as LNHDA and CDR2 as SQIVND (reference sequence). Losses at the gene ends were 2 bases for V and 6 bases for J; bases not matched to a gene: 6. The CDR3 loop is CASSIQGDSNGYTF. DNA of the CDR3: TGTGCCAGTAGTATACAGGGGGACAGCAATGGCTACACCTTC.

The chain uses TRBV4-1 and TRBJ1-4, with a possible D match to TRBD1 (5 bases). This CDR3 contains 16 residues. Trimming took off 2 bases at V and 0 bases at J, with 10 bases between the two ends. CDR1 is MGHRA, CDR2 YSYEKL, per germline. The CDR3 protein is CASSQMTVATNEKLFF. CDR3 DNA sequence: TGCGCCAGCAGCCAAATGACAGTAGCAACTAATGAAAAACTGTTTTTT.

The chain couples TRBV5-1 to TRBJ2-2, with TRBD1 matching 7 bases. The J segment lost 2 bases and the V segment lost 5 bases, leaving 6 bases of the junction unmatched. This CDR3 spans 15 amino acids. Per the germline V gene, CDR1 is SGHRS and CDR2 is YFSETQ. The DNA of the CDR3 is TGCGCCAGCAGTACAGGGGTCCCCAACACCGGGGAGCTGTTTTTT. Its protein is CASSTGVPNTGELFF.

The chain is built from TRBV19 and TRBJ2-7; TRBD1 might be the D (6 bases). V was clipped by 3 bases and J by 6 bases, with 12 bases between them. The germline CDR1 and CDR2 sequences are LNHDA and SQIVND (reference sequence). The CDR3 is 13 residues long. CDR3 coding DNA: TGTGCCAGTAGTATCCAACAGGGCACCGAGCAGTACTTC. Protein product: CASSIQQGTEQYF.

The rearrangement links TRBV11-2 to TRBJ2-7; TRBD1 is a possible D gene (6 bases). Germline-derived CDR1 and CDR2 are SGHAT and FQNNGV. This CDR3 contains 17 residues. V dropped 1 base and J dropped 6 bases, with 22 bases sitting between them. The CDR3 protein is CASSLVEDSRAFSEQYF. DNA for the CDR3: TGTGCCAGCAGCTTAGTGGAGGACAGTCGCGCGTTCTCCGAGCAGTACTTC.

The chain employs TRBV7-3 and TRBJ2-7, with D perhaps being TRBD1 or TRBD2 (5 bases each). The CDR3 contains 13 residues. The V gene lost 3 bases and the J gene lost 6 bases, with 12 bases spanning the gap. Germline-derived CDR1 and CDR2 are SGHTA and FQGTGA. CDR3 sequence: CASSLGTMSEQYF. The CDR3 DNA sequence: TGTGCCAGCAGCTTGGGGACGATGAGCGAGCAGTACTTC.

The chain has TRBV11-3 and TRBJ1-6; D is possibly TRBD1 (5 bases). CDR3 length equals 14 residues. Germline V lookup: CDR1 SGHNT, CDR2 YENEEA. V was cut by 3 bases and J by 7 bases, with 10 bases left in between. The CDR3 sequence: CASSLQGTNSPLHF. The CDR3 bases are TGTGCCAGCAGCTTGCAGGGTACGAATTCACCCCTCCACTTT.

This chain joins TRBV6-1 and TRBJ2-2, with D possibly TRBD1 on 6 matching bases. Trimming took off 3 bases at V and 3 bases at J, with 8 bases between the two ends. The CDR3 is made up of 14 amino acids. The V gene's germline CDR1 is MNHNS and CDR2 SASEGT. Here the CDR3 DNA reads TGTGCCAGCAGTGAGGGGGCGGACACCGGGGAGCTGTTTTTT. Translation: CASSEGADTGELFF.

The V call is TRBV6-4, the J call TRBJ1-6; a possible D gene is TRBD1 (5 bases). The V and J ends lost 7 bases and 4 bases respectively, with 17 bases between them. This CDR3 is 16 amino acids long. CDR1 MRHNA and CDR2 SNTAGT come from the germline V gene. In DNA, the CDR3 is TGTGCCAGCACCAGAACCGGGACCGAGTATAATTCACCCCTCCACTTT. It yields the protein CASTRTGTEYNSPLHF.

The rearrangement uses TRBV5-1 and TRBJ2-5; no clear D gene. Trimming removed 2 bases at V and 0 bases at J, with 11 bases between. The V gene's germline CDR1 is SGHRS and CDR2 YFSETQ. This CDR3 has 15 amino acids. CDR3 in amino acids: CASSLRLEHQETQYF. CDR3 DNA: TGCGCCAGCAGCTTAAGGTTAGAGCACCAAGAGACCCAGTACTTC.

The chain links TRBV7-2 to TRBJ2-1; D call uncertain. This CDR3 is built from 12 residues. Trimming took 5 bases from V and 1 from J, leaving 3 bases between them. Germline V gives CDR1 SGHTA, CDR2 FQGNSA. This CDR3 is CASSRSYNEQFF. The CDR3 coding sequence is TGTGCCAGCAGCAGATCCTACAATGAGCAGTTCTTC.

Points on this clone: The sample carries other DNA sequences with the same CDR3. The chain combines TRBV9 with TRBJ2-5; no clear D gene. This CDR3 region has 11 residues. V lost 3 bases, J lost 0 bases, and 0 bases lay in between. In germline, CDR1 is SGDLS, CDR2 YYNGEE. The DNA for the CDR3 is TGTGCCAGCAGCGACCAAGAGACCCAGTACTTC. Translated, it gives CASSDQETQYF.

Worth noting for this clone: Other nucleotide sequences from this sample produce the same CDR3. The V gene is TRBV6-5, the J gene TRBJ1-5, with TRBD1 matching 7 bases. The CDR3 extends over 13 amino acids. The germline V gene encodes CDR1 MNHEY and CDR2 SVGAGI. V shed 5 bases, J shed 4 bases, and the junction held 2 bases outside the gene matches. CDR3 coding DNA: TGTGCCAGCAGTCGGACAGGAAATCAGCCCCAGCATTTT. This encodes CASSRTGNQPQHF.

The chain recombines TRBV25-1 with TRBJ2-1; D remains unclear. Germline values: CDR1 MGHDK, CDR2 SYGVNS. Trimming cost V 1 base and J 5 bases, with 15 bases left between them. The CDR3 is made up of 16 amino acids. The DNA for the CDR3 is TGTGCCAGCAGTGAATCTTGGCGGAGTTCCCACAATGAGCAGTTCTTC. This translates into CASSESWRSSHNEQFF. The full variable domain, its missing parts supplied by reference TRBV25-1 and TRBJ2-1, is EADIYQTPRYLVIGTGKKITLECSQTMGHDKMYWYQQDPGMELHLIHYSYGVNSTEKGDLSSESTVSRIRTEHFPLTLESARPSHTSQYLCASSESWRSSHNEQFFGPGTRLTVL.